The table lists the clone carrying this TCR beta chain with a few counts. V was clipped by 5 bases and J by 1 base, with 23 bases between them. The CDR3 length is 18 residues. Germline lookup yields CDR1 SGDLS and CDR2 YYNGEE. The sample belongs to a study of shared T cell receptors in the human thymus. Sequencing used immunoSEQ multiplex PCR; TCRdb keeps in-frame clones, though not all of them. The table has hundreds of thousands of clones, around 87% seen once. This same sample was also taken into another study, of human thymus T cells.

The source is a boy in the first two years of life with a congenital heart defect. Specimen: thymocytes. This chain connects TRBV9 to TRBJ2-3; D possibly corresponds to TRBD2 (6 bases). The CDR3 region is CASSGEDPRYSRTDTQYF. Here the CDR3 DNA reads TGTGCCAGCAGTGGGGAGGACCCAAGATATTCGCGCACAGATACGCAGTATTTT.